The 32 T cell receptor beta chains listed next were all sequenced from one sample in a study of blood T cell repertoires in COVID-19 (TCRdb year 2020). Library preparation employed the immunoSEQ multiplex PCR assay. The table comes from immuneACCESS by way of TCRdb, which keeps in-frame sequences with V and J called. Part of the clones is missing from these tables; in studies checked, under half for an unresolved V gene and the rest for unknown reasons. This sample comprises 110,000 or so clones, roughly four fifths of them detected only once. 9% to 13% of the sample belongs to the ten largest clones. Material: peripheral blood. These receptors were collected from a human donor in a cohort sampled during active COVID-19.

The chain combines TRBV9 with TRBJ2-7; 11 bases fit TRBD1. Germline values: CDR1 SGDLS, CDR2 YYNGEE. The V segment lost 0 bases and the J segment 7 bases; nucleotides outside the gene matches: 9. CDR3 length: 16 amino acids. CDR3 coding DNA: TGTGCCAGCAGCGTAGCTTCAGGACAGGGGGCGCGGGAGCAGTACTTC. Translation gives CASSVASGQGAREQYF.

This clone was detected only a few times. The chain has TRBV2 and TRBJ1-5, with D uncertain. Germline V lookup: CDR1 SNHLY, CDR2 FYNNEI. The CDR3 is made up of 17 amino acids. V was trimmed by 2 bases and J by 0 bases, leaving 14 bases between them. The CDR3 loop is CASSERRASYSNQPQHF. The CDR3, as DNA: TGTGCCAGCAGTGAAAGGCGGGCAAGCTATAGCAATCAGCCCCAGCATTTT. Full variable domain (rest looked up from reference TRBV2 and TRBJ1-5): EPEVTQTPSHQVTQMGQEVILRCVPISNHLYFYWYRQILGQKVEFLVSFYNNEISEKSEIFDDQFSVERPDGSNFTLKIRSTKLEDSAMYFCASSERRASYSNQPQHFGDGTRLSIL.

The chain combines TRBV29-1 with TRBJ1-1, with no clear D. Between the trimmed V and J ends, which lost 0 bases and 7 bases, there was a span of 12 bases. The germline CDR1 and CDR2 sequences are SQVTM and ANQGSEA. This CDR3 is built from 13 residues. CDR3 coding DNA: TGCAGCGTTGAAGATCCTTCAGCGGTTGAAGCTTTCTTT. The encoded protein is CSVEDPSAVEAFF.

CDR3 sequence (DNA): TGCGCCAGCAGCTTGGACACAGGGGGTACTGGAAACACCATATATTTT. Translating gives CASSLDTGGTGNTIYF. J is TRBJ1-3 and V is TRBV5-1, with TRBD1 matching 8 bases. Germline V CDR1 and CDR2: SGHRS, YFSETQ. The CDR3 totals 16 residues. V was clipped by 0 bases and J by 2 bases; unmatched bases: 4.

The chain recombines TRBV7-2 with TRBJ2-5, with 7 nucleotides matching TRBD1. This CDR3 spans 15 amino acids. V dropped 5 bases and J dropped 5; count of bases not matched to a gene: 11. Looked up from germline, CDR1 is SGHTA and CDR2 is FQGNSA. The CDR3 DNA is TGTGCCAGCAGCACCAGACAGGGAGAGGTGGAGACCCAGTACTTC. It yields the protein CASSTRQGEVETQYF.

The chain combines TRBV27 with TRBJ2-7, with 7 bases fitting TRBD1. Looked up from germline, CDR1 is MNHEY and CDR2 is SMNVEV (reference sequence). The V and J ends lost 7 bases and 2 bases, in that order; junction bases with no gene match: 8. This CDR3 is built from 14 residues. This CDR3 is CASTGTAFTYEQYF. The CDR3 region has the DNA TGTGCCAGCACCGGGACAGCTTTCACCTACGAGCAGTACTTC.

This chain connects TRBV29-1 to TRBJ1-5; 7 nucleotides align to TRBD1. V trimming: 4 bases; J trimming: 1 base; junction bases outside the gene matches: 4. The CDR3 is made up of 14 amino acids. Germline CDR1 and CDR2: SQVTM and ANQGSEA. DNA for the CDR3: TGCAGCGTTGGATCACAGGGGAGCAATCAGCCCCAGCATTTT. This codes for CSVGSQGSNQPQHF.

The CDR3 DNA reads TGCAGCGGATCCGGGACAGGGTCTGAAAAACTGTTTTTT. It is translated as CSGSGTGSEKLFF. The rearrangement links TRBV29-1 to TRBJ1-4; 9 bases align to TRBD1. The germline CDR1 and CDR2 sequences are SQVTM and ANQGSEA. J gave up 7 bases and V 7 bases, and 7 bases lay outside the gene matches. This CDR3 is built from 13 residues.

CDR3: CASRRTGGSGELFF. CDR3 bases: TGTGCCAGTAGACGTACAGGGGGGTCCGGGGAGCTGTTTTTT. V usage is TRBV19 and J usage is TRBJ2-2, with 8 bases that match TRBD1. Germline V gene sequence: CDR1 LNHDA, CDR2 SQIVND (reference sequence). This CDR3 comprises 14 residues. With V trimmed by 6 bases and J by 6 bases, 6 bases remained unmatched.

Only one count was recorded for this clone. The chain carries TRBV7-2 and TRBJ2-5, with 11 bases lining up with TRBD2. Losses at the gene ends were 2 bases for V and 5 bases for J; bases not matched to a gene: 7. The CDR3 contains 16 residues. Germline V gene data show CDR1 as SGHTA and CDR2 as FQGNSA. As DNA, the CDR3 is TGTGCCAGCAGCTTATTCCTAGCGGGGGGCTCGGAGACCCAGTACTTC. The encoded protein is CASSLFLAGGSETQYF.

This chain connects TRBV5-6 to TRBJ1-2, with 10 positions matching TRBD1. The CDR3 has 16 amino acids. Germline V lookup: CDR1 SGHDT, CDR2 YYEEEE. V dropped 0 bases and J dropped 4; count of bases not matched to a gene: 6. The CDR3 DNA reads TGTGCCAGCAGCTTGGAGGGGACAGGGGAGGGCTATGGCTACACCTTC. Residues: CASSLEGTGEGYGYTF.

The chain combines TRBV19 with TRBJ2-5, with D possibly being TRBD1 (5 bases). The ends were cut back, 3 bases at V and 2 bases at J, with 13 bases in the middle. Germline assignment: CDR1 LNHDA and CDR2 SQIVND (reference sequence). This CDR3 region has 15 residues. The CDR3 loop reads CASSIGAGPQETQYF. CDR3 DNA: TGTGCCAGTAGTATTGGGGCAGGGCCACAAGAGACCCAGTACTTC. The full variable domain, rest sourced from reference TRBV19 and TRBJ2-5, is DGGITQSPKYLFRKEGQNVTLSCEQNLNHDAMYWYRQDPGQGLRLIYYSQIVNDFQKGDIAEGYSVSREKKESFPLTVTSAQKNPTAFYLCASSIGAGPQETQYFGPGTRLLVL.

The chain is built from TRBV3-1 (or the pseudogene TRBV3-2) and TRBJ2-5; TRBD2 matches at 12 bases. The trim removed 1 base at V and 4 bases at J, leaving 4 bases unmatched. From germline, CDR1 is LGHDT and CDR2 YNNKEL (reference sequence). CDR3 size: 16 residues. The CDR3 bases are TGTGCCAGCAGCCAAGGGCTAGCGGGGGGGCGAGAGACCCAGTACTTC. Translated: CASSQGLAGGRETQYF.

The chain recombines TRBV20-1 with TRBJ2-5; D may be TRBD2 (7 bases). Germline V gene sequence: CDR1 DFQATT, CDR2 SNEGSKA (reference sequence). The CDR3 has 14 residues. The ends were cut back, 3 bases at V and 2 bases at J, with 13 bases in the middle. CDR3 region: CSASRGGTQETQYF. The CDR3 DNA sequence: TGCAGTGCTAGTAGGGGGGGGACGCAAGAGACCCAGTACTTC.

This clone occurred once. The rearrangement joins TRBV6-5 to TRBJ2-5; D is ambiguous. The CDR3 runs 12 residues. Germline V gives CDR1 MNHEY, CDR2 SVGAGI. V was clipped by 4 bases and J by 4 bases, with 7 bases between them. This CDR3 is CASSSVGETQYF. The CDR3 nucleotides read TGTGCCAGCAGTTCGGTCGGAGAGACCCAGTACTTC.

The chain couples TRBV20-1 to TRBJ2-3; D is ambiguous. The CDR3 contains 10 residues. Trimming took 5 bases from V and 6 from J, leaving 6 bases between them. Germline lookup yields CDR1 DFQATT and CDR2 SNEGSKA (reference sequence). The CDR3 DNA is TGCAGTGCTCTGGAGGATACGCAGTATTTT. Translation gives CSALEDTQYF.

The chain combines TRBV5-1 with TRBJ2-1; D may be TRBD2 (5 bases). Germline V gene data show CDR1 as SGHRS and CDR2 as YFSETQ. Trimming removed 1 base from V and 2 bases from J, with 7 bases in between. This CDR3 region has 14 residues. CDR3 region: CASSLREPYNEQFF. In DNA form, the CDR3 reads TGCGCCAGCAGCTTGCGGGAACCCTACAATGAGCAGTTCTTC.

The chain couples TRBV27 to TRBJ1-5, with 8 positions matching TRBD1. Germline V gives CDR1 MNHEY, CDR2 SMNVEV (reference sequence). This CDR3 contains 15 residues. The junction had 11 bases not matched to a gene; V was cut back by 6 bases and J by 7 bases. The CDR3 here is CASREKGTGRQPQHF. CDR3 DNA sequence: TGTGCCAGCAGAGAAAAGGGGACAGGAAGACAGCCCCAGCATTTT.

This clone came up once. This chain uses TRBV2 with TRBJ1-4, with D perhaps TRBD1 (6 bases). V was cut by 7 bases and J by 10 bases, with 16 bases left in between. There are 13 residues in the CDR3. CDR1 and CDR2 from the germline V gene are SNHLY and FYNNEI. The CDR3 loop is CASNPGQRGKLFF. In DNA, the CDR3 is TGTGCCAGCAACCCGGGACAAAGGGGAAAACTGTTTTTT.

The V gene is TRBV19, the J gene TRBJ2-2; 7 nucleotides line up with TRBD2. Germline CDR1 reads LNHDA; CDR2 reads SQIVND (reference sequence). The junction had 3 bases not matched to a gene; V was cut back by 4 bases and J by 1 base. This CDR3 contains 15 residues. In nucleotides, the CDR3 is TGTGCCAGTAGTAAGGGACTAAGGAACACCGGGGAGCTGTTTTTT. Its protein is CASSKGLRNTGELFF.

This clone was seen once. The gene calls are TRBV24-1 and TRBJ2-2; the D is unclear. The ends were cut back, 7 bases at V and 4 bases at J, with 9 bases in the middle. The CDR3 contains 13 residues. Per germline, CDR1 KGHDR and CDR2 SFDVKD. CDR3: CATREDFTGELFF. DNA of the CDR3: TGTGCCACCAGAGAAGACTTCACCGGGGAGCTGTTTTTT.

The rearrangement links TRBV11-1 to TRBJ2-7, with 9 bases matching TRBD2. V lost 4 bases to trimming and J lost 3 bases; unmatched junction nucleotides: 4. This CDR3 contains 14 residues. The germline V gene encodes CDR1 SGHAT and CDR2 FQDESV (reference sequence). The CDR3 DNA follows: TGTGCCAGCAGCTCTAGCGGGAACCTCTACGAGCAGTACTTC. It specifies CASSSSGNLYEQYF. Full variable domain (missing parts from reference TRBV11-1 and TRBJ2-7): EAEVAQSPRYKITEKSQAVAFWCDPISGHATLYWYRQILGQGPELLVQFQDESVVDDSQLPKDRFSAERLKGVDSTLKIQPAELGDSAMYLCASSSSGNLYEQYFGPGTRLTVT.

The rearrangement uses TRBV5-4 and TRBJ1-3; 8 positions agree with TRBD1. V gave up 4 bases and J gave up 0 bases; unmatched junction bases: 9. The CDR3 has 17 amino acids. Germline V gene sequence: CDR1 SGHNT, CDR2 YYREEE (reference sequence). This chain's CDR3 is CASSTGTGAFSGNTIYF. The CDR3 DNA sequence: TGTGCCAGCAGCACCGGGACAGGCGCCTTCTCTGGAAACACCATATATTTT.

V usage is TRBV7-2 and J usage is TRBJ2-2; 9 bases line up with TRBD2. After removal of 6 bases from V and 3 bases from J, the junction contained 5 bases not matched to a gene. The CDR3 is made up of 15 amino acids. Germline V gene data show CDR1 as SGHTA and CDR2 as FQGNSA. The CDR3 region has the DNA TGTGCCAGCAGTTCGACTAGCGGATACACCGGGGAGCTGTTTTTT. Protein sequence: CASSSTSGYTGELFF.

V gene TRBV3-1 (or the pseudogene TRBV3-2) combines with J gene TRBJ2-5, with D unclear. Germline CDR1 reads LGHDT; CDR2 reads YNNKEL (reference sequence). Trimming removed 1 base from V and 5 bases from J, with 5 bases in between. The CDR3 runs 12 residues. The CDR3 bases are TGTGCCAGCAGCCAAGCTTATGAGACCCAGTACTTC. It specifies CASSQAYETQYF.

This clone was seen once. The chain employs TRBV4-2 and TRBJ2-5; D not certain. Germline CDR1 and CDR2: LGHNA and YNFKEQ. The germline V and J ends were trimmed by 1 base and 4 bases, with 13 bases remaining between them. The CDR3 runs 15 residues. CDR3 in DNA: TGTGCCAGCAGCCAAGGCTCGCCAGTACGAGAGACCCAGTACTTC. Its protein product is CASSQGSPVRETQYF.

This clone was detected once. V and J are TRBV6-1 and TRBJ2-2, with 7 bases that match TRBD2. CDR3 length: 14 residues. The V and J ends lost 3 bases and 4 bases, in that order; junction bases with no gene match: 2. Germline V lookup: CDR1 MNHNS, CDR2 SASEGT. The CDR3 is CASSERGGTGELFF. The CDR3 coding sequence is TGTGCCAGCAGTGAGCGCGGGGGCACCGGGGAGCTGTTTTTT.

The CDR3 reads CASSLPTQETQYF. CDR3 sequence (DNA): TGTGCCAGCAGCCTTCCCACACAAGAGACCCAGTACTTC. The V call is TRBV5-4, the J call TRBJ2-5, with D uncertain. CDR1 and CDR2 (germline): SGHNT, YYREEE (reference sequence). With 4 bases removed from V and 2 bases from J, the gap between germline ends came to 9 bases. The CDR3 is made up of 13 amino acids.

This clone appeared a single time. At the DNA level, this CDR3 is encoded by other sequences in the same sample as well. The J gene is TRBJ1-1, the V gene TRBV12-3 or TRBV12-4; D is ambiguous. Trimming shortened V by 3 bases and J by 4 bases, and 9 bases separated the two germline ends. The CDR3 spans 13 residues. CDR3 region: CASSLAGGTEAFF. The CDR3 DNA is TGTGCCAGCAGTTTGGCGGGAGGCACTGAAGCTTTCTTT.

The chain is built from TRBV5-1 and TRBJ2-3; TRBD2 matches at 9 bases. CDR1 is SGHRS and CDR2 is YFSETQ in the germline V gene. J was trimmed by 0 bases and V by 4 bases; bases with no gene match: 3. CDR3 length equals 15 residues. This chain's CDR3 is CASSRGGESTDTQYF. Written as DNA, the CDR3 is TGCGCCAGCAGCCGCGGGGGGGAAAGCACAGATACGCAGTATTTT.

This clone was counted a single time. The chain uses TRBV5-6 and TRBJ2-7; D is unresolved. The V end lost 4 bases, the J end lost 0 bases, and 11 bases lay between the germline ends. The CDR3 covers 14 residues. Germline V lookup: CDR1 SGHDT, CDR2 YYEEEE. The CDR3 region is CASSLGMSSYEQYF. CDR3 coding DNA: TGTGCCAGCAGCCTTGGTATGAGCTCCTACGAGCAGTACTTC.

The chain is built from TRBV4-3 and TRBJ2-3; D perhaps matches TRBD1 (6 bases). The CDR3 is 16 residues long. The germline CDR1 and CDR2 sequences are LGHNA and YSLEER. The V gene lost 0 bases and the J gene lost 4 bases, with 14 bases spanning the gap. The CDR3 region is CASSQDYPGAADTQYF. The CDR3 region has the DNA TGCGCCAGCAGCCAAGATTACCCAGGGGCTGCAGATACGCAGTATTTT.